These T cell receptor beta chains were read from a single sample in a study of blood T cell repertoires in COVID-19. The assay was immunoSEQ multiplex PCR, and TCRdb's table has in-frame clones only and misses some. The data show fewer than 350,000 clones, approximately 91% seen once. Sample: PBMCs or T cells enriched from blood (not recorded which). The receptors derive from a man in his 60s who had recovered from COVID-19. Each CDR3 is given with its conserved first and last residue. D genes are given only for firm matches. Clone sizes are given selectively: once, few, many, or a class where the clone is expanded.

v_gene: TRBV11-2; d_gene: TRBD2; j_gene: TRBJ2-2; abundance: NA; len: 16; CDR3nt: TGTGCCAGCAGCCCCACACTAGCGGTGAACACCGGGGAGCTGTTTTTT; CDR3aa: CASSPTLAVNTGELFF
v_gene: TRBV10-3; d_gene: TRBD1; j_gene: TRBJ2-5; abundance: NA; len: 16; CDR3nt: TGTGCCATCAGTGATCCGGGACAGGGGGCGCTGAAGACCCAGTACTTC; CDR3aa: CAISDPGQGALKTQYF
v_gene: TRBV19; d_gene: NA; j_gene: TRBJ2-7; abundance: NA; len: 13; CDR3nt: TGTGCCAGTAGCCCTGGGGGCTTCCACGAGCAGTACTTC; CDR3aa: CASSPGGFHEQYF
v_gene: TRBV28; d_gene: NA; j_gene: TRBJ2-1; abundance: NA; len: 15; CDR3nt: TGTGCCAGCAGTTCGCCCCCCCTAGGAGAGAATGAGCAGTTCTTC; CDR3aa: CASSSPPLGENEQFF
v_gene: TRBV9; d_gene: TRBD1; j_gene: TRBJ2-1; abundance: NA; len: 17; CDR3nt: TGTGCCAGCAGCCCCAGACGTGGGACAGGAATATACAATGAGCAGTTCTTC; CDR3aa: CASSPRRGTGIYNEQFF
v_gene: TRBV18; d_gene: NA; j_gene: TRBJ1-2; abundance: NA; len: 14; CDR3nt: TGTGCCAGCTCACCGGACAGCGACACAACTGGCTACACCTTC; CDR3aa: CASSPDSDTTGYTF
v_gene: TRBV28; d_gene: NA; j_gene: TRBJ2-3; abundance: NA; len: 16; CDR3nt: TGTGCCAGTAACAGCCTGGCAGGGGAGCTCACAGATACGCAGTATTTT; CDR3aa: CASNSLAGELTDTQYF
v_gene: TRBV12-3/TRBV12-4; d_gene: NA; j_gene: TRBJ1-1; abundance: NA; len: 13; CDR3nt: TGTGCCAGCAGTTTGGGGATTGGAACCCGGGGTTTCTTT; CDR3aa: CASSLGIGTRGFF
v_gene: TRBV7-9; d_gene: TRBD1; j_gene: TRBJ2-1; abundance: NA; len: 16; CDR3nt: TGTGCCAGCAGCCTGGCTTTGGGACAGTCCTACAATGAGCAGTTCTTC; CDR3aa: CASSLALGQSYNEQFF
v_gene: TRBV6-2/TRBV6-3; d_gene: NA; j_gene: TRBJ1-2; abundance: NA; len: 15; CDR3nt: TGTGCCAGCAGTTCAATCACCCGGACAAACTATGGCTACACCTTC; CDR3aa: CASSSITRTNYGYTF
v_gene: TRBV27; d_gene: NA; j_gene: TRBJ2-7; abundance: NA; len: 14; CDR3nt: TGTGCCAGCAGTTTATCCTGGGACACATACGAGCAGTACTTC; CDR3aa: CASSLSWDTYEQYF
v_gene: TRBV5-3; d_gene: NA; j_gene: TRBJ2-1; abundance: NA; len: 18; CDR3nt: TGTGCCAGAAGCTTTACTCCGGTTTCGCACTTCTCCTACAATGAGCAGTTCTTC; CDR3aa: CARSFTPVSHFSYNEQFF
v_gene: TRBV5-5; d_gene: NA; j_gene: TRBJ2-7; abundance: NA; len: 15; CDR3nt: TGTGCCAGCAGCCCCAGCCCACAGGGTATCTACGAGCAGTACTTC; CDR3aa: CASSPSPQGIYEQYF
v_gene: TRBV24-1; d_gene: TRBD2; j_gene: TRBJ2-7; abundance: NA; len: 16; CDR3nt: TGTGCCACCAGCCCCGGGACTAGCGGGCTTTCCTACGAGCAGTACTTC; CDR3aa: CATSPGTSGLSYEQYF
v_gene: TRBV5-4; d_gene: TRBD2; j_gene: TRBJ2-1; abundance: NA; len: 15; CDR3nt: TGTGCCAGCAGACCCGGGACTAGCGTATACAATGAGCAGTTCTTC; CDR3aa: CASRPGTSVYNEQFF
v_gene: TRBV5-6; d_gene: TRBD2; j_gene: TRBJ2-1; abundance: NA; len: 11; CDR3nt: TGTGCCAGCATCCATAGCGGGAGCCTCGTCTTC; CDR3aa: CASIHSGSLVF
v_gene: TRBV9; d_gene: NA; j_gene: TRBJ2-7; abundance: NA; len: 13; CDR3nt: TGTGCCAGCAGTCCAGGGTACACCTACGAGCAGTACTTC; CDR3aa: CASSPGYTYEQYF
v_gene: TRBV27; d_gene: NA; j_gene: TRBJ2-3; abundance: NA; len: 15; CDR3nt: TGTGCCAGCAGTTCCGGGATAGCGTCAACAGATACGCAGTATTTT; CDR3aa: CASSSGIASTDTQYF
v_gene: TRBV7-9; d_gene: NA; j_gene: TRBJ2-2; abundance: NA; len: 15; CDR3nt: TGTGCCAGCAGCCTGGACTCTGCTATTACCGGGGAGCTGTTTTTT; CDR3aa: CASSLDSAITGELFF
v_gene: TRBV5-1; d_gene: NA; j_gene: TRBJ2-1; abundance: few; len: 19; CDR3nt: TGCGCCAGCAGCCTACTCCTAACGACTAGTCCAAGCTCCTACAATGAGCAGTTCTTC; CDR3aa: CASSLLLTTSPSSYNEQFF
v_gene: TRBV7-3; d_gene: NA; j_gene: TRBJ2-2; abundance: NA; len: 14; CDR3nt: TGTGCCAGCAGCCTTTACTTTGGCACCGGGGAGCTGTTTTTT; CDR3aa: CASSLYFGTGELFF
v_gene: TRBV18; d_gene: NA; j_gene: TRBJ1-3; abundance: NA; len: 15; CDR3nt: TGTGCCAGCTCACCACGATCAGGGACTGGAAACACCATATATTTT; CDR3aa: CASSPRSGTGNTIYF
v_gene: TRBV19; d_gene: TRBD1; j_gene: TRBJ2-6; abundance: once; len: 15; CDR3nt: TGTGCCAGCCGGGACAGGGACTCTGGGGCCAACGTCCTGACTTTC; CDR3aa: CASRDRDSGANVLTF
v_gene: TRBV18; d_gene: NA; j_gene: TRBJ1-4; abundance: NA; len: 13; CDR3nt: TGTGCCAGCTCACCTCTCCGTAATGAAAAACTGTTTTTT; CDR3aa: CASSPLRNEKLFF
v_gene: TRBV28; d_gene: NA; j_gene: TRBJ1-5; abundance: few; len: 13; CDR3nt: TGTGCCAGCAGTTTAATCCAAAATCAGCCCCAGCATTTT; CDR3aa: CASSLIQNQPQHF
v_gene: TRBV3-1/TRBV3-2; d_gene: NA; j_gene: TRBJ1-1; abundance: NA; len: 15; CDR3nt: TGTGCCAGCAACGGGGGTCCAGGGAGGAAAACTGAAGCTTTCTTT; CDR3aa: CASNGGPGRKTEAFF
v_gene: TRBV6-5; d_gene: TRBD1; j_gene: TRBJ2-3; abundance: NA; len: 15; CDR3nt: TGTGCCAGCAGCCCGACAGGGTTAAGGCCAGATACGCAGTATTTT; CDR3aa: CASSPTGLRPDTQYF
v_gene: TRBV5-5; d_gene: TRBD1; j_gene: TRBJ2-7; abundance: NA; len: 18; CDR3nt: TGTGCCAGCAGCTTGGCCTTTTTGGGACAGTTAATCTTCTACGAGCAGTACTTC; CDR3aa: CASSLAFLGQLIFYEQYF
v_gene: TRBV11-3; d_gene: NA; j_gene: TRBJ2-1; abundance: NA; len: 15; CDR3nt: TGTGCCAGCAGCTCCGGGACTCCCTCCTACAATGAGCAGTTCTTC; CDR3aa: CASSSGTPSYNEQFF
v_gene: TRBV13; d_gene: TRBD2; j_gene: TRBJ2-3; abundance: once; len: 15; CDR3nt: TGTGCCAGCAGCCTAGCGGGAATAAGGCCAGATACGCAGTATTTT; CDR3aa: CASSLAGIRPDTQYF
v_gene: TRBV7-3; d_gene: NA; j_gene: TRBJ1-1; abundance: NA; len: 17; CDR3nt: TGTGCCAGCAGGTCTCTCCCGCGAGGAGGAATGAACACTGAAGCTTTCTTT; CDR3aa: CASRSLPRGGMNTEAFF
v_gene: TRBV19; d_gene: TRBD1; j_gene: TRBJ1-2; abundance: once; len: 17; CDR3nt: TGTGCCAGTAGTATGCCCACAGGGGGCGCGTCTAACTATGGCTACACCTTC; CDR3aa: CASSMPTGGASNYGYTF